This T cell receptor (beta chain) emerged from a study of T cells in Graves' hyperthyroidism and ophthalmopathy. Using RNA transcripts as the source, TCR beta CDR3 regions were amplified. First-round RT-PCR with HTBI primers amplified the TCR CDR3 region. TCRdb independently ran MiXCR on the multiplex PCR reads; one entry per CDR3 protein. Counted here are over 400,000 distinct CDR3 sequences, about 20% occurring once; the ten biggest clones make up around 54%. In this sample, this clonotype turned up a few times. Trimming stripped 4 bases from V and 0 bases from J, with 13 bases between. The CDR3 consists of 16 residues. Germline values: CDR1 SGHTA, CDR2 FQGTGA.

The sequence was collected from a woman in her 70s with Graves' ophthalmopathy. The sample taken for sequencing was blood. V and J are TRBV7-3 and TRBJ2-1; D is unclear. CDR3 protein: CASSYEPESSYNEQFF. DNA of the CDR3: TGTGCCAGCAGCTATGAGCCGGAAAGCTCCTACAATGAGCAGTTCTTC. The whole variable domain, filled in from reference TRBV7-3 and TRBJ2-1, reads GAGVSQTPSNKVTEKGKYVELRCDPISGHTALYWYRQSLGQGPEFLIYFQGTGAADDSGLPNDRFFAVRPEGSVSTLKIQRTERGDSAVYLCASSYEPESSYNEQFFGPGTRLTVL.